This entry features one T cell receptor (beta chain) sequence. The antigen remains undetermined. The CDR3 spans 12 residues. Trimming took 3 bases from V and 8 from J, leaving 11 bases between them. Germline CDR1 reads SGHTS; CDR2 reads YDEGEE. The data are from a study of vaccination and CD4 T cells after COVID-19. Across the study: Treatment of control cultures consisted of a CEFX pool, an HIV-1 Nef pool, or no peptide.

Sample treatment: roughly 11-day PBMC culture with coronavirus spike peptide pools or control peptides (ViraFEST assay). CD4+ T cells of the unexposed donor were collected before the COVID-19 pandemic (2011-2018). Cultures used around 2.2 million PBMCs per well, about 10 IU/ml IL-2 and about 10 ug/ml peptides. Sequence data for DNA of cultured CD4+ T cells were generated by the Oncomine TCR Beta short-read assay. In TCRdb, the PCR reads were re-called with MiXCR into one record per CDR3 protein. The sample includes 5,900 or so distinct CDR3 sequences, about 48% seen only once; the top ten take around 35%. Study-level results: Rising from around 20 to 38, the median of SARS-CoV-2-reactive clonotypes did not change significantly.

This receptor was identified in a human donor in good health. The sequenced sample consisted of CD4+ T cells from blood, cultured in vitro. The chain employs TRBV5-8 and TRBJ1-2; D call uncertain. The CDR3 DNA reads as TGTGCCAGCAGCTCCGGTCGAGGGGGCTACACCTTC. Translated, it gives CASSSGRGGYTF.